What follows are 10 T cell receptor beta chains derived from one specimen sequenced in a study of CD8 T cells in Susac syndrome. An amount of RNA that ranged from roughly 0.5 to 1 ug was reverse transcribed with random hexamers. TCRdb reanalysed the immunoSEQ multiplex PCR reads using MiXCR and keeps one entry per CDR3 protein. The sample carries about 120,000 distinct CDR3 sequences, around 94% recorded once. Sequencing used CD4+ T cells from PBMCs. The receptors here all came from a human donor with multiple sclerosis.

CDR3 sequence: CASSQVGVQQYF. The CDR3 bases are TGTGCCAGCAGCCAAGTCGGTGTGCAGCAGTACTTC. The chain combines TRBV3-1 with TRBJ2-7, with D uncertain. V was clipped by 1 base and J by 8 bases, with 9 bases between them. Germline assignment: CDR1 LGHDT and CDR2 YNNKEL (reference sequence). There are 12 residues in the CDR3.

This clonotype has just one count. This rearrangement joins TRBV23-1 to TRBJ1-5, with D possibly matching TRBD1 (5 bases). TRBV23-1 is an open reading frame whose function is uncertain. Trimming cost V 7 bases and J 2 bases, with 15 bases left between them. This CDR3 spans 15 amino acids. The CDR3 DNA reads TGCGCCAGCACCGTCCGAAGGGGCTGCAATCAGCCCCAGCATTTT. Encoded protein: CASTVRRGCNQPQHF.

The chain is built from TRBV30 and TRBJ1-2, with D hard to call. CDR1 is GTSNPN and CDR2 is SVGIG in the germline V gene (reference sequence). The CDR3 totals 12 residues. The V end lost 0 bases, the J end lost 8 bases, and 10 bases lay between the germline ends. The CDR3 reads CAWSVLGIGYTF. CDR3 in DNA: TGTGCCTGGAGTGTACTGGGGATCGGCTACACCTTC.

The gene calls are TRBV25-1 and TRBJ2-7; D is perhaps TRBD1 (5 bases). V was cut by 1 base and J by 4 bases, with 11 bases left in between. The CDR3 spans 14 residues. Looked up from germline, CDR1 is MGHDK and CDR2 is SYGVNS. CDR3 amino acids: CASSESGRVYEQYF. The CDR3 DNA reads TGTGCCAGCAGTGAATCCGGCAGGGTTTACGAGCAGTACTTC.

This clonotype was observed a single time. CDR3 sequence: CASSRSDAETQYF. The CDR3 bases are TGTGCCAGCAGCCGTTCGGACGCAGAGACCCAGTACTTC. The J gene is TRBJ2-5, the V gene TRBV7-9; D is ambiguous. Deletions cut 5 bases from V and 4 bases from J, with 11 bases between. The CDR3 consists of 13 residues. CDR1 and CDR2 from the germline V gene are SEHNR and FQNEAQ (reference sequence). Full variable domain (remainder filled in from reference TRBV7-9 and TRBJ2-5): DTGVSQNPRHKITKRGQNVTFRCDPISEHNRLYWYRQTLGQGPEFLTYFQNEAQLEKSRLLSDRFSAERPKGSFSTLEIQRTEQGDSAMYLCASSRSDAETQYFGPGTRLLVL.

This sequence joins TRBV7-9 and TRBJ2-7, with D unclear. V was cut by 4 bases and J by 2 bases, with 15 bases left in between. CDR1 is SEHNR, CDR2 FQNEAQ, per germline (reference sequence). This CDR3 contains 15 residues. CDR3 DNA: TGTGCCAGCAGCTCGCCGGGCCTACGTCCCTACGAGCAGTACTTC. Residues: CASSSPGLRPYEQYF.

This chain uses TRBV7-9 with TRBJ2-7, with 11 bases lining up with TRBD1. The germline V gene has CDR1 SEHNR and CDR2 FQNEAQ (reference sequence). V lost 4 bases to trimming and J lost 5 bases; unmatched junction nucleotides: 1. The CDR3 loop spans 13 amino acids. The CDR3 nucleotides read TGTGCCAGCAGCTGGGGACAGGGGGACGAGCAGTACTTC. Translating gives CASSWGQGDEQYF. Drawing the rest from reference TRBV7-9 and TRBJ2-7, the complete variable domain is DTGVSQNPRHKITKRGQNVTFRCDPISEHNRLYWYRQTLGQGPEFLTYFQNEAQLEKSRLLSDRFSAERPKGSFSTLEIQRTEQGDSAMYLCASSWGQGDEQYFGPGTRLTVT.

The chain links TRBV30 to TRBJ2-1; TRBD2 matches 10 bases. The CDR3 totals 12 residues. Germline CDR1 GTSNPN, CDR2 SVGIG (reference sequence). The CDR3 bases are TGTGTTAGCGGGGGGTCGATCAATGAGCAGTTCTTC. Encoded protein: CVSGGSINEQFF.

The CDR3 protein is CSVLAGGPNEQFF. In DNA, the CDR3 is TGCAGTGTTTTAGCGGGAGGGCCAAATGAGCAGTTCTTC. This chain links TRBV20-1 with TRBJ2-1, with TRBD2 matching over 11 bases. The germline gives CDR1 DFQATT, CDR2 SNEGSKA (reference sequence). The CDR3 loop spans 13 amino acids. V shed 7 bases, J shed 7 bases, and the junction held 6 bases outside the gene matches.

The genes are TRBV7-2 and TRBJ2-3; the D gene could be TRBD1 or TRBD2 (5 bases each). The CDR3 sequence is 12 residues long. V lost 4 bases, J lost 9 bases, and 11 bases lay in between. In germline, CDR1 is SGHTA, CDR2 FQGNSA. CDR3 amino acids: CASSSEGWTQYF. CDR3 DNA: TGTGCCAGCAGCTCAGAGGGGTGGACGCAGTATTTT.